This T cell receptor (beta chain) originates from a study of glioma-infiltrating T cells. Study context: Target coverage was roughly 4- to 11-fold for roughly 1 million blood T cells.

This clonotype was picked up many times. Its specificity is not known. Whole-study results and caveats: Patients with low tissue-blood divergence carried a signature set of shared blood CDR3 motifs. Gliomas, especially low-grade, showed above-expected tissue-blood divergence; non-neoplastic patients showed below.

Amplification of TCR alpha and beta CDR3 regions from RNA used iRepertoire nested multiplex PCR. One-step reverse transcription and amplification started from roughly 100-400 ng of tissue mRNA or PBMC total RNA. TCRdb called the multiplex PCR reads again in MiXCR, with one record for every CDR3 protein. The sample carries 300,000 to 400,000 distinct CDR3 sequences, about 40% recorded once. The germline V gene encodes CDR1 MNHNS and CDR2 SASEGT. The V segment lost 6 bases and the J segment 4 bases; nucleotides outside the gene matches: 12. This CDR3 contains 16 residues. The chain is built from TRBV6-1 and TRBJ2-1; 7 nucleotides agree with TRBD1. The TCR originated in a human donor with low-grade glioma or glioblastoma, undergoing nonglioma brain surgery, or in good health (not recorded which). Sequencing used glioma tissue, nonneoplastic brain tissue, or PBMCs (not recorded which). Here the CDR3 DNA reads TGTGCCAGCAGGGGGTTTACAGGGGAGACATACAATGAGCAGTTCTTC. The encoded protein is CASRGFTGETYNEQFF.